The rows below give T cell receptor beta chains drawn from one sample of a study of human T cells and chemical hapten exposure. TCRdb fed the RACE reads into MiXCR, producing one record per CDR3 protein. The table shows about 110,000 distinct CDR3 sequences, with 9% to 9.5% occurring only once. The source was whole blood, collected in connection with sensitization to the hapten diphenylcyclopropenone (DPC). The receptor source for this set is a woman aged 35 to 49 with alopecia areata. Some clones in this sample may be carry-over from other donors' samples. Both conserved end residues are part of each CDR3. The order of the fields is J gene, V gene, CDR3 length, D gene, clone size, CDR3 DNA, CDR3 protein. A D gene is named only where the DNA matches it firmly. Clone size is given for some rows only: seen once, a few or many times, or a class if the clone is expanded.

>TRBJ1-3|TRBV9|14|-|few
TGTGCCAGCAGCCAGACAGTCGCTGGAAACACCATATATTTT
CASSQTVAGNTIYF
>TRBJ1-2|TRBV12-3/TRBV12-4|14|-|-
TGTGCCAGCAGTTTCAGGGCGGCTAACTATGGCTACACCTTC
CASSFRAANYGYTF
>TRBJ1-2|TRBV7-9|17|TRBD1|many
TGTGCCAGCAGCTTAACGGACAGGGGTGGGACTCACTATGGCTACACCTTC
CASSLTDRGGTHYGYTF
>TRBJ2-1|TRBV9|17|-|many
TGTGCCAGCAGCGTGAGGGGAATAGCCTCTGCAGACAATGAGCAGTTCTTC
CASSVRGIASADNEQFF
>TRBJ1-1|TRBV6-5|14|-|few
TGTGCCAGCAGTAACCTTCGGGGGAACACTGAAGCTTTCTTT
CASSNLRGNTEAFF
>TRBJ1-5|TRBV10-3|14|-|many
TGTGCCATCAGCCTTGACGGTAGCAATCAGCCCCAGCATTTT
CAISLDGSNQPQHF
>TRBJ1-2|TRBV4-2|16|-|many
TGTGCCAGCAGCCGTATCAGTGGGGGCGCCGGGGATGGCTACACCTTC
CASSRISGGAGDGYTF
>TRBJ2-3|TRBV6-5|16|TRBD2|-
TGTGCCAGCAGTTACTCCGGACTAGCGAACTCAGATACGCAGTATTTT
CASSYSGLANSDTQYF
>TRBJ2-3|TRBV5-5|17|TRBD2|many
TGTGCCAGCAGCCGGGGTAGCGGGGCTTCAATAGGAGATACGCAGTATTTT
CASSRGSGASIGDTQYF
>TRBJ1-1|TRBV7-2|13|-|many
TGTGCCAGCAGCCAGACCATGAACACTGAAGCTTTCTTT
CASSQTMNTEAFF
>TRBJ2-7|TRBV24-1|13|TRBD1|many
TGTGCCACCAGTACAGGGGATTTCTACGAGCAGTACTTC
CATSTGDFYEQYF
>TRBJ2-3|TRBV4-1|13|-|-
TGCGCCAGCAGCCAAGCGCTAGCAGATACGCAGTATTTT
CASSQALADTQYF
>TRBJ1-5|TRBV12-3/TRBV12-4|12|-|many
TGTGCCAGCAGCCAGGGCAATCAGCCCCAGCATTTT
CASSQGNQPQHF
>TRBJ2-3|TRBV5-4|16|TRBD2|few
TGTGCCAGCAGCCCACGGACTAGCGGGGGCACAGATACGCAGTATTTT
CASSPRTSGGTDTQYF
>TRBJ2-7|TRBV6-5|14|TRBD2|-
TGTGCCAGCAGTTACGGGGGGGGAAGCTACGAGCAGTACTTC
CASSYGGGSYEQYF
>TRBJ1-2|TRBV12-3/TRBV12-4|13|TRBD1|many
TGTGCCAGCAGGGTCGGGACAGGGGATGGCTACACCTTC
CASRVGTGDGYTF
>TRBJ2-7|TRBV21-1|17|-|-
TGTGCCAGCAGCAAAGAAGGGGGATACACAGGGACCTACGAGCAGTACTTC
CASSKEGGYTGTYEQYF
>TRBJ2-5|TRBV6-5|12|-|many
TGTGCCAGCAGGACAGACCAAGAGACCCAGTACTTC
CASRTDQETQYF
>TRBJ1-5|TRBV4-2|15|-|many
TGTGCCAGCAGCCAAGAGCGGGATTTCGGTCAGCCCCAGCATTTT
CASSQERDFGQPQHF
>TRBJ2-1|TRBV7-2|16|TRBD2|many
TGTGCCAGCAGCCCCACCCCGGGAAAGCGGGGGAATGAGCAGTTCTTC
CASSPTPGKRGNEQFF
>TRBJ1-5|TRBV19|15|TRBD1|-
TGTGCCAGTAGTATAGGGACAGGGTACAATCAGCACCAGCATTTT
CASSIGTGYNQHQHF
>TRBJ1-5|TRBV6-2/TRBV6-3|18|TRBD1|many
TGTGCCAGCACTCCATGGCATCCCCGGACAGGACGGGAACAGCCCCAGCATTTT
CASTPWHPRTGREQPQHF
>TRBJ2-1|TRBV4-1|13|-|many
TGCGCCAGCAGCCAGGACTCTACCAATGAGCAGTTCTTC
CASSQDSTNEQFF
>TRBJ2-7|TRBV7-2|14|-|few
TGTGCCAGCAGCTTCGGCCGGGAGACCTACGAGCAGTACTTC
CASSFGRETYEQYF
>TRBJ2-2|TRBV5-1|13|TRBD1|-
TGCGCCAGCAGCCCCCGGACAGGGGTAGAGCTGTTTTTT
CASSPRTGVELFF
>TRBJ2-7|TRBV5-4|15|-|few
TGTGCCAGCAGCCGCGGGACACAGCTTACCTACGAGCAGTACTTC
CASSRGTQLTYEQYF
>TRBJ1-2|TRBV5-1|16|TRBD1|few
TGCGCCAGCAGCCTAAGGACAGGGCAGGAGGGCTATGGCTACACCTTC
CASSLRTGQEGYGYTF
>TRBJ1-2|TRBV4-1|15|-|many
TGCGCCAGCAGCCAAGTCCAGGGAGTTAACTATGGCTACACCTTC
CASSQVQGVNYGYTF
>TRBJ2-1|TRBV6-5|13|-|-
TGTGCCAGCAGTTACGGGAGGTGGGATGAGCAGTTCTTC
CASSYGRWDEQFF